This T cell receptor (beta chain) originates from a study of blood T cells in healthy people across ages. Study-wide findings and caveats: Since the PBMCs were unsorted, naive and antigen-experienced cells could not be conclusively compared.

Together with a sample-barcoded 5' primer, a J-beta primer mix was included in a second PCR lasting about 6 to 11 cycles. Unique molecular identifiers of 12 random nucleotides labeled each cDNA. TCRdb reanalysed the 5' RACE reads using MiXCR and keeps one entry per CDR3 protein. The sample lists over 1,500,000 distinct CDR3 sequences, less than 50% seen once, with about 2.1% in the top ten. Total RNA extracted from each sample amounted to at least 5.5 micrograms. Concerning this clonotype: The antigen remains undetermined. A junction boundary mismatches the germline segment, possibly from a read error.

CDR3 size: 16 residues. Germline V CDR1 and CDR2: SGDLS, YYNGEE. The receptor's source is a woman aged 40 to 55 in good health. Sequencing was performed on blood. The V call is TRBV9, the J call TRBJ2-3; TRBD2 matches at 7 bases. The CDR3 bases are TGTGCCGGCAGTGATCCTAGCGGCTCAAGTACAGATACGCAGTATTTT. Residues: CAGSDPSGSSTDTQYF.